What follows are 27 T cell receptor beta chains derived from one specimen sequenced in a study of cytomegalovirus exposure and HLA in healthy donors. PCR amplification relied on 60 Vbeta primers (plus 13 Jbeta primers). Libraries were prepared by immunoSEQ multiplex PCR; TCRdb keeps only in-frame clonotypes and omits some of them. Here the sample spans about 88,000 clones, about nine tenths being singletons. The sequencing input was PBMCs. The receptor set was obtained from a man aged 18 to 29 in good health and CMV-seronegative.

The chain is built from TRBV27 and TRBJ1-5; 9 bases agree with TRBD1. V gave up 3 bases and J gave up 4 bases; unmatched junction bases: 10. There are 17 residues in the CDR3. The germline CDR1 and CDR2 sequences are MNHEY and SMNVEV (reference sequence). The CDR3: CASSFLPLGQGNQPQHF. The CDR3, as DNA: TGTGCCAGCAGTTTTCTTCCTTTAGGACAGGGGAATCAGCCCCAGCATTTT.

This clone appeared a single time. The V gene is TRBV14, the J gene TRBJ1-1; D might be TRBD1 (5 bases). The V end lost 1 base, the J end lost 6 bases, and 18 bases lay between the germline ends. This CDR3 comprises 16 residues. Looked up from germline, CDR1 is SGHDN and CDR2 is FVKESK. The CDR3 DNA is TGTGCCAGCAGCCAAGTCCCGGGACCGGCGGGACCTGAAGCTTTCTTT. Translating it yields CASSQVPGPAGPEAFF.

The chain links TRBV28 to TRBJ1-1, with a possible D match to TRBD1 (6 bases). Per germline, CDR1 MDHEN and CDR2 SYDVKM. The CDR3 is 13 residues long. The V gene lost 6 bases and the J gene lost 8 bases, with 16 bases spanning the gap. Written as DNA, the CDR3 is TGTGCCAGCAGAACTAGAGACAGGTCCGAAGCTTTCTTT. Translation: CASRTRDRSEAFF.

This clone was detected once. V is TRBV5-4 and J is TRBJ2-7; 7 nucleotides match TRBD2. The CDR3 totals 15 residues. Germline values: CDR1 SGHNT, CDR2 YYREEE (reference sequence). Germline trimming cut 0 bases from V and 3 bases from J; bases unmatched to any gene: 6. In DNA form, the CDR3 reads TGTGCCAGCAGCTTGGCAGACCGGGGGGTCTACGAGCAGTACTTC. The encoded protein is CASSLADRGVYEQYF.

The gene calls are TRBV28 and TRBJ1-4, with 8 bases matching TRBD1. Losses at the gene ends were 5 bases for V and 4 bases for J; bases not matched to a gene: 6. The CDR3 is 15 residues long. Germline V gene data show CDR1 as MDHEN and CDR2 as SYDVKM. This CDR3 reads CASSPPQGGNEKLFF. The CDR3 nucleotides read TGTGCCAGCAGTCCGCCACAGGGGGGTAATGAAAAACTGTTTTTT.

The V call is TRBV9, the J call TRBJ2-7, with TRBD2 matching over 8 bases. CDR3 length: 13 residues. CDR1 SGDLS and CDR2 YYNGEE come from the germline V gene. With 3 bases clipped from V and 5 bases from J, the junction kept 4 bases outside the gene matches. The CDR3 bases are TGTGCCAGCAGCGAGCGGGAGAGGGACGAGCAGTACTTC. Translating gives CASSERERDEQYF.

The chain links TRBV6-1 to TRBJ1-4; maybe TRBD1 (5 bases). Germline CDR1 is MNHNS and CDR2 is SASEGT. The germline V and J ends were trimmed by 7 bases and 8 bases, with 8 bases remaining between them. This CDR3 has 11 amino acids. Here the CDR3 reads CASNRLEKLFF. CDR3 bases: TGTGCCAGCAACAGGCTCGAAAAACTGTTTTTT.

The CDR3 protein is CASSLVGGNTIYF. CDR3 in DNA: TGCGCCAGCAGCTTGGTGGGCGGAAACACCATATATTTT. This chain joins TRBV5-1 and TRBJ1-3; D remains unclear. The CDR3 runs to 13 residues. Trimming cost V 0 bases and J 4 bases, with 5 bases left between them. CDR1 SGHRS and CDR2 YFSETQ come from the germline V gene.

The chain is built from TRBV18 and TRBJ2-1, with D possibly TRBD2 on 6 matching bases. Germline V gene data show CDR1 as KGHSH and CDR2 as LQKENI. CDR3 length equals 14 residues. Trimming pared 1 base from V and 9 bases from J, leaving 13 bases between. The DNA for the CDR3 is TGTGCCAGCTCACCACTAGGGGTGCGGGGTGAGCAGTTCTTC. Residues: CASSPLGVRGEQFF.

The chain employs TRBV10-3 and TRBJ1-5, with TRBD1 as a possible D gene (5 bases). The CDR3 has 14 amino acids. Trimming removed 4 bases at V and 3 bases at J, with 10 bases between. CDR1 and CDR2 (germline): ENHRY, SYGVKD. This chain's CDR3 is CAISAQGNNQPQHF. The CDR3 region has the DNA TGTGCCATCAGTGCCCAGGGAAACAATCAGCCCCAGCATTTT.

The rearrangement uses TRBV5-8 and TRBJ2-5; TRBD2 matches 12 bases. Germline values: CDR1 SGHTS, CDR2 YDEGEE. Losses at the gene ends were 4 bases for V and 2 bases for J; bases not matched to a gene: 3. The CDR3 runs to 15 residues. CDR3 nucleotide sequence: TGTGCCAGCAGCACCGGACTAGCGGGACAAGAGACCCAGTACTTC. Translated: CASSTGLAGQETQYF.

The genes are TRBV6-1 and TRBJ2-7; possibly TRBD2 for D (5 bases). This CDR3 spans 13 amino acids. Looked up from germline, CDR1 is MNHNS and CDR2 is SASEGT. Trimming removed 7 bases from V and 9 bases from J, with 19 bases in between. CDR3: CASNRSERAGQYF. The CDR3 nucleotides read TGTGCCAGCAACCGAAGTGAAAGGGCGGGGCAGTACTTC.

The genes are TRBV7-6 and TRBJ2-3, with TRBD2 matching over 10 bases. Per germline, CDR1 SGHVS and CDR2 FNYEAQ. The CDR3 runs to 16 residues. The V gene end was trimmed by 5 bases and the J gene end by 3 bases; junction bases not matched to a gene: 8. The CDR3 nucleotides read TGTGCCAGCAGCCATTCAGCGGGAGGGCCAACAGATACGCAGTATTTT. The encoded protein is CASSHSAGGPTDTQYF. Variable domain in full (rest from reference TRBV7-6 and TRBJ2-3): GAGVSQSPRYKVTKRGQDVALRCDPISGHVSLYWYRQALGQGPEFLTYFNYEAQQDKSGLPNDRFSAERPEGSISTLTIQRTEQRDSAMYRCASSHSAGGPTDTQYFGPGTRLTVL.

This chain links TRBV29-1 with TRBJ2-5; D ambiguous. The J call is in doubt because the DNA end fits TRBJ2-7 better. The V gene's germline CDR1 is SQVTM and CDR2 ANQGSEA. The CDR3 length is 13 residues. CDR3 nucleotides: TGCAGCGTTTTAACTAACTTCGGTCGCGAGCAGTACTTC. Protein product: CSVLTNFGREQYF.

The chain employs TRBV30 and TRBJ2-4, with D maybe TRBD1 (6 bases). Trimming left V 7 bases short and J 5 bases short, with 12 bases between. The CDR3 has 12 amino acids. Germline CDR1 and CDR2: GTSNPN and SVGIG (reference sequence). This CDR3 is CALTGLENIQYF. The CDR3 nucleotides are TGTGCCTTAACAGGGTTGGAAAACATTCAGTACTTC.

The chain has TRBV19 and TRBJ2-1, with 7 bases identical to TRBD2. Germline V lookup: CDR1 LNHDA, CDR2 SQIVND (reference sequence). This CDR3 is built from 16 residues. The V gene end was trimmed by 6 bases and the J gene end by 6 bases; junction bases not matched to a gene: 14. The chain's CDR3 is CASSERAGPGFNEQFF. CDR3 DNA sequence: TGTGCCAGTAGCGAGCGAGCGGGGCCCGGTTTCAATGAGCAGTTCTTC.

The chain has TRBV7-9 and TRBJ1-6, with 10 positions matching TRBD1. The CDR3 length is 16 residues. CDR1 and CDR2 from the germline V gene are SEHNR and FQNEAQ (reference sequence). The ends lost 1 base at V and 10 bases at J; junction bases unmatched: 7. The DNA of the CDR3 is TGTGCCAGCAGCTTAGATCTAGGGACAGGGGACTCACCCCTCCACTTT. Protein sequence: CASSLDLGTGDSPLHF.

The CDR3, as DNA: TGTGCCAGCAGCGTAGGAGGACAAACAGATACGCAGTATTTT. It codes for CASSVGGQTDTQYF. The rearrangement uses TRBV9 and TRBJ2-3; D might be TRBD1 (5 bases). Germline V gives CDR1 SGDLS, CDR2 YYNGEE. This CDR3 is built from 14 residues. Trimming pared 0 bases from V and 3 bases from J, leaving 8 bases between.

This rearrangement joins TRBV15 to TRBJ2-2, with 12 bases fitting TRBD2. The V gene's germline CDR1 is LNHNV and CDR2 YYDKDF (reference sequence). The V and J ends lost 1 base and 7 bases, in that order; junction bases with no gene match: 7. The CDR3 totals 17 residues. CDR3 DNA sequence: TGTGCCACCAGCAGAGGGCGGCTAGCGGGAGGGATCGGGGAGCTGTTTTTT. It encodes CATSRGRLAGGIGELFF. The full variable domain, completed using reference TRBV15 and TRBJ2-2, is DAMVIQNPRYQVTQFGKPVTLSCSQTLNHNVMYWYQQKSSQAPKLLFHYYDKDFNNEADTPDNFQSRRPNTSFCFLDIRSPGLGDTAMYLCATSRGRLAGGIGELFFGEGSRLTVL.

The J gene is TRBJ2-2, the V gene TRBV28, with D perhaps TRBD1 (6 bases). The CDR3 is made up of 15 amino acids. From germline, CDR1 is MDHEN and CDR2 SYDVKM. The V end was cut by 5 bases, the J end by 2 bases, with 12 bases between. The CDR3 coding sequence is TGTGCCAGCAGTCTCAGGGGCCCCAACACCGGGGAGCTGTTTTTT. It yields the protein CASSLRGPNTGELFF.

The chain couples TRBV25-1 to TRBJ2-3; 13 bases are a match to TRBD2. The CDR3 loop spans 18 amino acids. V lost 3 bases to trimming and J lost 3 bases; unmatched junction nucleotides: 9. Germline V gives CDR1 MGHDK, CDR2 SYGVNS. The CDR3 is CASSDHRTSGRSTDTQYF. The CDR3 nucleotides are TGTGCCAGCAGTGACCATCGGACTAGCGGGAGAAGTACAGATACGCAGTATTTT.

V usage is TRBV4-2 and J usage is TRBJ2-7; 7 bases fit TRBD1. Germline trimming cut 2 bases from V and 6 bases from J; bases unmatched to any gene: 7. The CDR3 loop spans 14 amino acids. CDR1 LGHNA and CDR2 YNFKEQ come from the germline V gene. The chain's CDR3 is CASSQLQDRSEQYF. The CDR3 nucleotides are TGTGCCAGCAGCCAACTTCAGGACAGGTCCGAGCAGTACTTC.

This chain connects TRBV5-1 to TRBJ2-3, with D unresolved. V was shortened by 2 bases and J by 0 bases, with 10 bases between the two germline ends. The CDR3 covers 15 residues. The germline gives CDR1 SGHRS, CDR2 YFSETQ. This chain's CDR3 is CASSLDTASTDTQYF. CDR3 bases: TGCGCCAGCAGCTTAGATACAGCCAGCACAGATACGCAGTATTTT.

The chain has TRBV2 and TRBJ1-3, with 8 bases that match TRBD1. V was clipped by 4 bases and J by 1 base; unmatched bases: 18. Germline assignment: CDR1 SNHLY and CDR2 FYNNEI. The CDR3 runs to 20 residues. The CDR3 region is CASSAPRRTGKFGSGNTIYF. The CDR3 bases are TGTGCCAGCAGTGCCCCCCGGAGGACAGGGAAGTTTGGGTCTGGAAACACCATATATTTT.

This rearrangement joins TRBV28 to TRBJ2-3; 10 nucleotides align to TRBD2. With 6 bases clipped from V and 8 bases from J, the junction kept 8 bases outside the gene matches. CDR1 is MDHEN, CDR2 SYDVKM, per germline. The CDR3 is 14 residues long. CDR3 nucleotide sequence: TGTGCCAGCAGACTGCAGCGGGAGGGAGGTACGCAGTATTTT. Amino acids: CASRLQREGGTQYF.

The sample holds a few counts of this clone. This rearrangement joins TRBV9 to TRBJ2-3; D not certain. CDR1 and CDR2 from the germline V gene are SGDLS and YYNGEE. The CDR3 runs 15 residues. V lost 7 bases and J lost 3, with 18 bases in between. The CDR3 loop reads CASSPQRPSTDTQYF. The CDR3 DNA reads TGTGCCAGCTCCCCCCAGCGACCGTCTACAGATACGCAGTATTTT. Full variable domain (missing parts from reference TRBV9 and TRBJ2-3): DSGVTQTPKHLITATGQRVTLRCSPRSGDLSVYWYQQSLDQGLQFLIQYYNGEERAKGNILERFSAQQFPDLHSELNLSSLELGDSALYFCASSPQRPSTDTQYFGPGTRLTVL.

This rearrangement joins TRBV21-1 to TRBJ2-7; TRBD1 is the table's D call and was not checked against the DNA. TRBV21-1 is a documented pseudogene. This CDR3 spans 15 amino acids. The CDR3 sequence: CASSTQGTGPYEQYF. The CDR3 DNA reads as TGTGCCAGCAGCACCCAAGGGACAGGGCCCTACGAGCAGTACTTC.